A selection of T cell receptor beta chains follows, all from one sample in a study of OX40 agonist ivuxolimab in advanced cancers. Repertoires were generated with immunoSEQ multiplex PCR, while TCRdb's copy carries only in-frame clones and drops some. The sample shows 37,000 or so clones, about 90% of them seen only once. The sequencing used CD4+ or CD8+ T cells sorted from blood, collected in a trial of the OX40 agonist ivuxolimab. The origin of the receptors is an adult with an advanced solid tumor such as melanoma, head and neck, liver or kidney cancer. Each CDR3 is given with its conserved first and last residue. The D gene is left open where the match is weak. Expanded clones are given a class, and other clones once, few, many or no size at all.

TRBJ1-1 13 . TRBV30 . TGTGCCTGGAGTGTAGGCGCAGGTTCCGAGGCTTTCTTT CAWSVGAGSEAFF
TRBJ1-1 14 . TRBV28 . TGTGCCAGCAGTGATGAGGGGTTGGGAACTGAAGCTTTCTTT CASSDEGLGTEAFF
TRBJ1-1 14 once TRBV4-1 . TGCGCCAGCAGCCTCCAGAGCGGGAACACTGAAGCTTTCTTT CASSLQSGNTEAFF
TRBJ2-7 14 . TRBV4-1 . TGCGCCAGCAGCCCGCGGGACGGTCCCTACGAGCAGTACTTC CASSPRDGPYEQYF
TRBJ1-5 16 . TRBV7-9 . TGTGCCAGCAGCTCCTCGTGGCAAATGGGGAGTCAGCCCCAGCATTTT CASSSSWQMGSQPQHF
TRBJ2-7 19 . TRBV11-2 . TGTGCCAGCAGCTTACTTGAGGGCGCGGGACTTCTTTTCTCCTACGAGCAGTACTTC CASSLLEGAGLLFSYEQYF
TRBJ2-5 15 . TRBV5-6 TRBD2 TGTGCCAGCAGCCGCCCAGGGCGGGGGGAGGAGACCCAGTACTTC CASSRPGRGEETQYF
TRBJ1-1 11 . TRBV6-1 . TGTGCCAGCAGGTCCGAGTCTGAAGCTTTCTTT CASRSESEAFF
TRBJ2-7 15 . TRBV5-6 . TGTGCCAGCAGCAATATTGGGAGGGGGCAACACGAGCAGTACTTC CASSNIGRGQHEQYF
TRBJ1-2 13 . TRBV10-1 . TGCGCCAGCAGTACTGCCCCCTCCTCTGGCTACACCTTC CASSTAPSSGYTF
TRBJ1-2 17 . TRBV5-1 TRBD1 TGCGCCAGGCCAAGGGGAACAGGGGAGGAACCTAACTATGGCTACACCTTC CARPRGTGEEPNYGYTF
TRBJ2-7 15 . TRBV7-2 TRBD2 TGTGCCAGCAGCCCTTATAGCGGGGGCTCCTACGAGCAGTACTTC CASSPYSGGSYEQYF
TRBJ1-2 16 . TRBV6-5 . TGTGCCAGCAGTTACTTGGGGGCCAGGGAGTACTATGGCTACACCTTC CASSYLGAREYYGYTF
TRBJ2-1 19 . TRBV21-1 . TGTGCCAGCAGCAAAAACCGGGCTAGCGGGGGAGCCGGGGGGGATGAGCAGTTCTTC CASSKNRASGGAGGDEQFF
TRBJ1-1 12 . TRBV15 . TGTGCCACCAGCAGAGATTTGGGTGAAGCTTTCTTT CATSRDLGEAFF